These 10 T cell receptor beta chains were sequenced from one sample in a study of T cells in Graves' hyperthyroidism and ophthalmopathy. Authors of the study amplified TCR beta CDR3 regions from RNA transcripts. HTBI primers were employed in a first-round RT-PCR of the TCR CDR3. TCRdb redid the calling of the multiplex PCR reads with MiXCR, one entry per CDR3 protein. The table has roughly 580,000 distinct CDR3 sequences, 14% seen once. The sample comprised blood. Every receptor here comes from a young woman with Graves' hyperthyroidism that later progressed to Graves' ophthalmopathy.

The table lists this clonotype with many counts. V and J are TRBV3-1 and TRBJ1-2; D is ambiguous. The germline V gene has CDR1 LGHDT and CDR2 YNNKEL (reference sequence). Trimming cost V 4 bases and J 4 bases, with 16 bases left between them. The CDR3 covers 15 residues. The DNA for the CDR3 is TGTGCCAGCAGCCTCTTTGGCCTCCCTCCCTATGGCTACACCTTC. Protein: CASSLFGLPPYGYTF.

This clonotype occurred many times. The J gene is TRBJ1-1, the V gene TRBV19; D remains unclear. Trimming cost V 1 base and J 5 bases, with 14 bases left between them. Per germline, CDR1 LNHDA and CDR2 SQIVND (reference sequence). The CDR3 has 15 amino acids. CDR3 DNA: TGTGCCAGTAGTATAGTAACGGGGTTGGATACTGAAGCTTTCTTT. The encoded protein is CASSIVTGLDTEAFF.

Ten or more counts support this clonotype. This chain connects TRBV9 to TRBJ2-1; TRBD2 agrees at 7 bases. The germline CDR1 and CDR2 sequences are SGDLS and YYNGEE. CDR3 length: 15 amino acids. With V trimmed by 0 bases and J by 9 bases, 9 bases remained unmatched. The DNA for the CDR3 is TGTGCCAGCAGCGTAGGTGGGAGGGAATCCCCTGAGCAGTTCTTC. Protein sequence: CASSVGGRESPEQFF.

This clonotype was seen ten or more times. This chain connects TRBV20-1 to TRBJ2-7; D possibly corresponds to TRBD2 (6 bases). V was shortened by 5 bases and J by 1 base, with 9 bases between the two germline ends. Germline CDR1 and CDR2: DFQATT and SNEGSKA (reference sequence). This CDR3 has 12 residues. CDR3 loop: CSASGTSYEQYF. The CDR3 DNA is TGCAGTGCTTCCGGGACTTCCTACGAGCAGTACTTC.

The V and J genes are TRBV9 and TRBJ2-1; TRBD2 agrees at 8 bases. The V gene end was trimmed by 1 base and the J gene end by 4 bases; junction bases not matched to a gene: 4. This CDR3 has 15 amino acids. From germline, CDR1 is SGDLS and CDR2 YYNGEE. The CDR3 DNA reads as TGTGCCAGCAGCGTACTAATAGCGGGATACAATGAGCAGTTCTTC. This sequence encodes CASSVLIAGYNEQFF.

This clonotype was recorded a few times. V and J are TRBV5-6 and TRBJ1-6, with 11 nucleotides matching TRBD1. From germline, CDR1 is SGHDT and CDR2 YYEEEE. CDR3 length: 15 amino acids. J was trimmed by 10 bases and V by 3 bases; bases with no gene match: 6. The CDR3 DNA reads TGTGCCAGCAGCTCAATGGACAGGGGGCAATCACCCCTCCACTTT. Protein product: CASSSMDRGQSPLHF.

This clonotype was observed at least ten times. V gene TRBV18 combines with J gene TRBJ2-7; D possibly matches TRBD1 or TRBD2 (5 bases each). Between the trimmed V and J ends, which lost 6 bases and 1 base, there was a span of 10 bases. There are 13 residues in the CDR3. CDR1 and CDR2 from the germline V gene are KGHSH and LQKENI. CDR3 nucleotide sequence: TGTGCCAGCTCCCCCGGGGCGTCCTACGAGCAGTACTTC. Amino acids: CASSPGASYEQYF.

There are many counts of this clonotype. The V and J genes are TRBV7-2 and TRBJ2-5; 9 bases map to TRBD2. This CDR3 spans 16 amino acids. Unmatched junction bases numbered 12, after V lost 5 bases and J lost 5 bases. The V gene's germline CDR1 is SGHTA and CDR2 FQGNSA. The CDR3 DNA reads as TGTGCCAGCAGCGTCAGCGGGAGGCCTTTTCAGGAGACCCAGTACTTC. Translating it yields CASSVSGRPFQETQYF.

In its sample, this clonotype was seen many times. The J gene is TRBJ1-4, the V gene TRBV30; D remains unclear. Germline V gene sequence: CDR1 GTSNPN, CDR2 SVGIG (reference sequence). The CDR3 covers 15 residues. Trimming removed 5 bases at V and 0 bases at J, with 13 bases between. The CDR3 sequence is CAWASKGATNEKLFF. CDR3 DNA sequence: TGTGCCTGGGCCTCAAAAGGAGCAACTAATGAAAAACTGTTTTTT. Full variable domain (outside the CDR3, taken from reference TRBV30 and TRBJ1-4): SQTIHQWPATLVQPVGSPLSLECTVEGTSNPNLYWYRQAAGRGLQLLFYSVGIGQISSEVPQNLSASRPQDRQFILSSKKLLLSDSGFYLCAWASKGATNEKLFFGSGTQLSVL.

This clonotype was detected ten times or more. This chain links TRBV10-3 with TRBJ1-1; 10 bases line up with TRBD1. The CDR3 is made up of 16 amino acids. Germline assignment: CDR1 ENHRY and CDR2 SYGVKD. With V trimmed by 2 bases and J by 3 bases, 6 bases remained unmatched. CDR3 loop: CAISERGGQGYTEAFF. CDR3 nucleotide sequence: TGTGCCATCAGTGAGCGCGGGGGACAGGGGTACACTGAAGCTTTCTTT.